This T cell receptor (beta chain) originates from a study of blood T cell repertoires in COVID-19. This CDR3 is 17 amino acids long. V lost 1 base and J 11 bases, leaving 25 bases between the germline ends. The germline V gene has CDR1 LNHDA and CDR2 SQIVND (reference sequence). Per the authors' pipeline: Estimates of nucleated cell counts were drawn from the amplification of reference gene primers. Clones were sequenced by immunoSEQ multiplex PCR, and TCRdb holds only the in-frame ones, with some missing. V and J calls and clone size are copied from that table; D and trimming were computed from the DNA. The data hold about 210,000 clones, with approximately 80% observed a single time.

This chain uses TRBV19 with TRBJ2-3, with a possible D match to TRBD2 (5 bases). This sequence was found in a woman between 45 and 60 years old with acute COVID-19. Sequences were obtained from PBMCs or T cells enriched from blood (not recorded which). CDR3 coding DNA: TGTGCCAGTAGTATAGTAAAGGGAGCGGACTCCCGCTTTGGGCAGTATTTT. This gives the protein CASSIVKGADSRFGQYF.